Presented here are 32 T cell receptor beta chains from one specimen sequenced in a study of blood T cells in healthy people across ages. A sample-barcoded 5' primer and a J-beta primer mix were used in a second PCR of roughly 7 to 11 cycles. TCRdb processed the 5' RACE reads anew with MiXCR; each CDR3 protein has one entry. The sample includes 780,000 or so distinct CDR3 sequences, about 55% of them seen just once. The sample consisted of blood. All receptors derive from a man older than 75 in good health.

This rearrangement joins TRBV12-3 or TRBV12-4 to TRBJ1-2; no clear D gene. The germline V and J ends were trimmed by 5 bases and 3 bases, with 16 bases remaining between them. The CDR3 is 15 residues long. The CDR3 nucleotides are TGTGCCAGCAGTCCCCCCCGAGGGCGGGACTATGGCTACACCTTC. Its translation is CASSPPRGRDYGYTF.

The rearrangement uses TRBV11-1 and TRBJ1-6, with D uncertain. The CDR3 spans 13 residues. With 5 bases removed from V and 10 bases from J, the gap between germline ends came to 12 bases. Per germline, CDR1 SGHAT and CDR2 FQDESV (reference sequence). The CDR3 is CASSRMGGSPLHF. In nucleotides, the CDR3 is TGTGCCAGCAGCCGGATGGGTGGGTCACCCCTCCACTTT.

V is TRBV5-1 and J is TRBJ2-6; D is ambiguous. The CDR3 length is 15 residues. V lost 3 bases and J lost 4, with 11 bases in between. From germline, CDR1 is SGHRS and CDR2 YFSETQ. CDR3 in amino acids: CASSSIPVGANVLTF. The CDR3 nucleotides read TGCGCCAGCAGCTCCATCCCTGTGGGGGCCAACGTCCTGACTTTC.

This sequence joins TRBV20-1 and TRBJ2-3; possible D gene TRBD2, 5 bases. CDR3 length equals 15 residues. CDR1 and CDR2 from the germline V gene are DFQATT and SNEGSKA (reference sequence). Trimming cost V 6 bases and J 2 bases, with 18 bases left between them. As DNA, the CDR3 is TGCAGTGCCCAGACCCTCGCGGGCTACACAGATACGCAGTATTTT. It is translated as CSAQTLAGYTDTQYF.

Only a few counts were recorded for this clonotype. V and J are TRBV25-1 and TRBJ1-1; 7 nucleotides agree with TRBD1. The CDR3 sequence is 15 residues long. CDR1 and CDR2 (germline): MGHDK, SYGVNS. Trimming at V came to 4 bases and at J to 1 base, leaving 6 bases not matched to a gene. CDR3 sequence: CASSATGSANTEAFF. The CDR3 region has the DNA TGTGCCAGCAGTGCGACAGGGAGTGCGAACACTGAAGCTTTCTTT. Combining the CDR3 with reference TRBV25-1 and TRBJ1-1 gives the whole variable domain EADIYQTPRYLVIGTGKKITLECSQTMGHDKMYWYQQDPGMELHLIHYSYGVNSTEKGDLSSESTVSRIRTEHFPLTLESARPSHTSQYLCASSATGSANTEAFFGQGTRLTVV.

This clonotype was detected only a few times. The rearrangement joins TRBV5-1 to TRBJ2-3; the D gene is possibly TRBD2 (6 bases). The CDR3 covers 15 residues. Trimming left V 4 bases short and J 6 bases short, with 18 bases between. The germline V gene has CDR1 SGHRS and CDR2 YFSETQ. The CDR3 reads CASSTEGGRGDTQYF. DNA for the CDR3: TGCGCCAGCAGCACCGAGGGAGGCCGTGGTGATACGCAGTATTTT.

This rearrangement joins TRBV11-3 to TRBJ1-5, with TRBD1 as a possible D gene (6 bases). CDR1 SGHNT and CDR2 YENEEA come from the germline V gene. The CDR3 extends over 17 amino acids. V lost 0 bases and J 0 bases, leaving 12 bases between the germline ends. In DNA form, the CDR3 reads TGTGCCAGCAGCTTAGATTACCAGGGGTATAGCAATCAGCCCCAGCATTTT. Encoded protein: CASSLDYQGYSNQPQHF. Full variable domain (rest looked up from reference TRBV11-3 and TRBJ1-5): EAGVVQSPRYKIIEKKQPVAFWCNPISGHNTLYWYLQNLGQGPELLIRYENEEAVDDSQLPKDRFSAERLKGVDSTLKIQPAELGDSAVYLCASSLDYQGYSNQPQHFGDGTRLSIL.

The chain uses TRBV9 and TRBJ2-1; 10 nucleotides align to TRBD2. The germline CDR1 and CDR2 sequences are SGDLS and YYNGEE. The trim removed 4 bases at V and 9 bases at J, leaving 13 bases unmatched. The CDR3 is 16 residues long. The CDR3 loop reads CASSTHTSGIGAEQFF. As DNA, the CDR3 is TGTGCCAGCAGCACCCACACTAGCGGGATTGGGGCTGAGCAGTTCTTC.

The chain recombines TRBV18 with TRBJ2-3; 8 bases are shared with TRBD1. Germline V gene lookup returns CDR1 KGHSH and CDR2 LQKENI. The CDR3 has 16 amino acids. Germline trimming cut 0 bases from V and 6 bases from J; bases unmatched to any gene: 8. This CDR3 reads CASSPPRNRGFDTQYF. The CDR3 DNA sequence: TGTGCCAGCTCACCACCCCGCAACAGGGGGTTTGATACGCAGTATTTT.

As DNA, the CDR3 is TGTGCCACCAGCAGGGCCGGACTAGGCTACAATGAGCAGTTCTTC. Translating it yields CATSRAGLGYNEQFF. The chain has TRBV15 and TRBJ2-1, with 7 bases that match TRBD2. The V gene's germline CDR1 is LNHNV and CDR2 YYDKDF (reference sequence). The CDR3 has 15 amino acids. The junction had 5 bases not matched to a gene; V was cut back by 3 bases and J by 3 bases.

The chain joins TRBV6-2 or TRBV6-3 to TRBJ2-2, with 8 bases lining up with TRBD1. There are 14 residues in the CDR3. After removal of 6 bases from V and 7 bases from J, the junction contained 7 bases not matched to a gene. CDR1 is MNHEY and CDR2 is SVGEGT in the germline V gene. The CDR3 nucleotides are TGTGCCAGCAGCTACGGACAGGGAGTCGGGGAGCTGTTTTTT. Translating it yields CASSYGQGVGELFF.

The rearrangement joins TRBV12-3 or TRBV12-4 to TRBJ2-1, with D possibly being TRBD1 (6 bases). V lost 5 bases, J lost 8 bases, and 10 bases lay in between. The CDR3 has 12 amino acids. The CDR3 sequence is CASSDDRHEQFF. The CDR3 DNA reads TGTGCCAGCAGTGATGACAGGCATGAGCAGTTCTTC.

The rearrangement joins TRBV29-1 to TRBJ2-3, with D perhaps matching TRBD1 or TRBD2 (5 bases each). In germline, CDR1 is SQVTM, CDR2 ANQGSEA. Trimming cost V 4 bases and J 6 bases, with 17 bases left between them. The length of the CDR3 is 14 residues. Here the CDR3 reads CSVGGPGPGDTQYF. The DNA for the CDR3 is TGCAGCGTTGGCGGGCCCGGGCCAGGGGATACGCAGTATTTT.

The chain uses TRBV15 and TRBJ1-6; no firm D call. Per germline, CDR1 LNHNV and CDR2 YYDKDF (reference sequence). The CDR3 totals 16 residues. V was shortened by 0 bases and J by 0 bases, with 6 bases between the two germline ends. The CDR3 loop is CATSRDWDSYNSPLHF. The CDR3 DNA reads as TGTGCCACCAGCAGAGATTGGGACTCCTATAATTCACCCCTCCACTTT.

Details on this clonotype: Possible read error: a much larger clone is one base away. The J gene is TRBJ2-7, the V gene TRBV18; the match to TRBD2 covers 9 bases. CDR3 length: 12 amino acids. The germline V gene has CDR1 KGHSH and CDR2 LQKENI. V dropped 3 bases and J dropped 12; count of bases not matched to a gene: 6. The CDR3 is CASSPDLGLAYF. DNA of the CDR3: TGTGCCAGCTCACCGGACCTGGGACTAGCGTACTTC.

In regard to this clonotype: The junction departs from the called germline gene at one end, perhaps through a read error. The rearrangement joins TRBV18 to TRBJ2-1, with D perhaps matching TRBD2 (6 bases). CDR1 and CDR2 from the germline V gene are KGHSH and LQKENI. The CDR3 runs to 14 residues. Written as DNA, the CDR3 is TGCGCCAGCAGCTTGGGACTCCTCTCCCATGAGCAGTTCTTC. Encoded protein: CASSLGLLSHEQFF.

This chain joins TRBV24-1 and TRBJ2-5, with D tentatively TRBD2 (6 bases). Germline loops: CDR1 KGHDR, CDR2 SFDVKD. V was pared by 10 bases and J by 3 bases, with 14 bases between. CDR3 length equals 13 residues. CDR3 sequence: CATGFGRKETQYF. CDR3 bases: TGTGCCACGGGGTTTGGGAGGAAAGAGACCCAGTACTTC.

This clonotype was detected a few times. The chain is built from TRBV11-2 and TRBJ2-6; D gene uncertain. V shed 2 bases and J shed 4 bases, with 9 bases lying between them. This CDR3 has 15 amino acids. Germline CDR1 SGHAT, CDR2 FQNNGV. CDR3 in amino acids: CASSLLGWGANVLTF. The CDR3 region has the DNA TGTGCCAGCAGCTTACTAGGGTGGGGGGCCAACGTCCTGACTTTC.

The chain combines TRBV2 with TRBJ2-5, with D possibly matching TRBD2 (6 bases). The V end lost 8 bases, the J end lost 13 bases, and 17 bases lay between the germline ends. CDR1 SNHLY and CDR2 FYNNEI come from the germline V gene. The CDR3 covers 11 residues. The CDR3 region is CASWFRESLYF. CDR3 DNA sequence: TGTGCCAGCTGGTTTCGGGAGTCTCTGTACTTC. The complete variable domain, with remaining parts taken from reference TRBV2 and TRBJ2-5, reads EPEVTQTPSHQVTQMGQEVILRCVPISNHLYFYWYRQILGQKVEFLVSFYNNEISEKSEIFDDQFSVERPDGSNFTLKIRSTKLEDSAMYFCASWFRESLYFGPGTRLLVL.

The V call is TRBV5-1, the J call TRBJ2-3; 8 bases match TRBD2. Germline CDR1 reads SGHRS; CDR2 reads YFSETQ. The CDR3 contains 16 residues. Unmatched junction bases numbered 11, after V lost 1 base and J lost 7 bases. CDR3 region: CASSLSVAGTENTQYF. The CDR3 nucleotides are TGCGCCAGCAGCTTGTCTGTAGCGGGAACGGAGAATACGCAGTATTTT.

CDR3 nucleotides: TGTGCCAGCAGCATGAGTAGCGGGATCCCTAGCACAGATACGCAGTATTTT. It encodes CASSMSSGIPSTDTQYF. This rearrangement joins TRBV21-1 to TRBJ2-3; TRBD2 reflects the table's D call only, with no check against the DNA. TRBV21-1 is shown as a pseudogene. The CDR3 contains 17 residues.

The genes are TRBV5-1 and TRBJ1-1; D unresolved. The CDR3 is 14 amino acids. Germline CDR1 and CDR2: SGHRS and YFSETQ. V lost 2 bases, J lost 3 bases, and 11 bases lay in between. The CDR3 coding sequence is TGCGCCAGCAGCTTTGGGAAGAGCGACACTGAAGCTTTCTTT. This sequence encodes CASSFGKSDTEAFF.

The table lists this clonotype with a few counts. The chain combines TRBV14 with TRBJ2-3; 8 bases fit TRBD2. The CDR3 has 15 amino acids. V shed 4 bases and J 14 bases; nucleotides not matched to a gene: 17. Germline CDR1 is SGHDN and CDR2 is FVKESK. This chain's CDR3 is CASSPPGSGSRYAYF. CDR3 bases: TGTGCCAGCAGCCCCCCCGGAAGCGGGAGCAGATACGCGTATTTT.

A few counts support this clonotype. The V gene is TRBV18, the J gene TRBJ2-7, with 14 bases aligning to TRBD2. This CDR3 has 16 residues. Per the germline V gene, CDR1 is KGHSH and CDR2 is LQKENI. Unmatched junction bases numbered 5, after V lost 3 bases and J lost 4 bases. The CDR3 DNA reads TGTGCCAGCTCACCTGGGACTAGCGGGAGTGGATACGAGCAGTACTTC. This gives the protein CASSPGTSGSGYEQYF. Based on the CDR3 plus reference TRBV18 and TRBJ2-7, the full variable domain is NAGVMQNPRHLVRRRGQEARLRCSPMKGHSHVYWYRQLPEEGLKFMVYLQKENIIDESGMPKERFSAEFPKEGPSILRIQQVVRGDSAAYFCASSPGTSGSGYEQYFGPGTRLTVT.

V gene TRBV24-1 combines with J gene TRBJ2-3; perhaps TRBD2 as D (5 bases). The CDR3 runs to 16 residues. V was cut by 1 base and J by 14 bases, with 24 bases left in between. Germline V lookup: CDR1 KGHDR, CDR2 SFDVKD. CDR3 protein: CATSDFPRLAFGYAYF. Written as DNA, the CDR3 is TGTGCCACCAGTGATTTCCCTCGCCTAGCATTCGGATACGCGTATTTT.

This clonotype was counted only a few times. The CDR3: CASSLRQTPYNSPLHF. In DNA form, the CDR3 reads TGTGCCAGCAGTTTACGACAAACCCCCTATAATTCACCCCTCCACTTT. The J gene is TRBJ1-6, the V gene TRBV27; D gene ambiguous. The CDR3 is 16 amino acids. The V and J ends lost 2 bases and 2 bases respectively, with 10 bases between them. Germline CDR1 and CDR2: MNHEY and SMNVEV (reference sequence).

The V and J genes are TRBV7-9 and TRBJ1-5, with TRBD1 matching 9 bases. Germline V gene sequence: CDR1 SEHNR, CDR2 FQNEAQ (reference sequence). The CDR3 extends over 15 amino acids. V was pared by 1 base and J by 5 bases, with 3 bases of the junction left unmatched. The chain's CDR3 is CASSLDRGHDQPQHF. CDR3 sequence (DNA): TGTGCCAGCAGCTTAGACAGGGGGCACGATCAGCCCCAGCATTTT.

There are a few counts of this clonotype. The chain is built from TRBV27 and TRBJ2-3; D is ambiguous. Per germline, CDR1 MNHEY and CDR2 SMNVEV (reference sequence). CDR3 length: 13 amino acids. V shed 4 bases and J shed 2 bases, with 7 bases lying between them. The CDR3 nucleotides read TGTGCCAGCAGTTCTCACCTCACAGATACGCAGTATTTT. As protein: CASSSHLTDTQYF.

The V gene is TRBV6-6, the J gene TRBJ1-2; the match to TRBD1 covers 9 bases. Germline-derived CDR1 and CDR2 are MNHNY and SVGAGI (reference sequence). The CDR3 loop spans 17 amino acids. Losses at the gene ends were 6 bases for V and 0 bases for J; bases not matched to a gene: 11. The CDR3, as DNA: TGTGCCAGCAGCCGTGGACAGGGGACCCTAACTAACTATGGCTACACCTTC. Protein product: CASSRGQGTLTNYGYTF.

Comments on this clonotype: One junction end does not reproduce the germline sequence, and a read error may be involved. This chain connects TRBV29-1 to TRBJ2-3; TRBD1 matches 7 bases. Germline V gene sequence: CDR1 SQVTM, CDR2 ANQGSEA. The CDR3 length is 14 residues. This CDR3 is CSVPTGLSTETQYF. The CDR3 nucleotides are TGCAGCGTTCCGACAGGGCTCAGCACAGAGACGCAGTATTTT.

The genes are TRBV29-1 and TRBJ1-2; 8 bases line up with TRBD1. Germline V CDR1 and CDR2: SQVTM, ANQGSEA. CDR3 size: 12 residues. The junction had 8 bases not matched to a gene; V was cut back by 7 bases and J by 7 bases. The CDR3: CSDRTGRGGYTF. The CDR3 DNA follows: TGCAGCGATAGGACAGGGAGAGGTGGCTACACCTTC.

The rearrangement uses TRBV3-1 and TRBJ1-5; D might be TRBD1 (6 bases). V was cut by 1 base and J by 0 bases, with 13 bases left in between. There are 17 residues in the CDR3. Per germline, CDR1 LGHDT and CDR2 YNNKEL (reference sequence). The CDR3 protein is CASSQGRGGSSNQPQHF. Here the CDR3 DNA reads TGTGCCAGCAGCCAAGGACGGGGGGGCAGTAGCAATCAGCCCCAGCATTTT.